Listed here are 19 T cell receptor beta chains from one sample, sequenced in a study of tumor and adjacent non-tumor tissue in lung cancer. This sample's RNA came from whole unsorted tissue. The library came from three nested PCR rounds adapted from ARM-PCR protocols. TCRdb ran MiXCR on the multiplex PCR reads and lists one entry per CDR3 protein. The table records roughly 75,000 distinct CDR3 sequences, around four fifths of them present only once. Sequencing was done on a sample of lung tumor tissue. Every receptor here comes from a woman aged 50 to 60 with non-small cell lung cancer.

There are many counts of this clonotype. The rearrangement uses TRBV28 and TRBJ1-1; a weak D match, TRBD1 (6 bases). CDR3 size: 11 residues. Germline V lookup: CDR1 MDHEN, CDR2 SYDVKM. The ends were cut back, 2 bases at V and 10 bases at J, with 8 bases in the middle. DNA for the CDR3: TGTGCCAGCAGTTTAGGGGGGGCAGCTTTCTTT. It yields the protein CASSLGGAAFF. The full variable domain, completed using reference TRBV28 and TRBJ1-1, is DVKVTQSSRYLVKRTGEKVFLECVQDMDHENMFWYRQDPGLGLRLIYFSYDVKMKEKGDIPEGYSVSREKKERFSLILESASTNQTSMYLCASSLGGAAFFGQGTRLTVV.

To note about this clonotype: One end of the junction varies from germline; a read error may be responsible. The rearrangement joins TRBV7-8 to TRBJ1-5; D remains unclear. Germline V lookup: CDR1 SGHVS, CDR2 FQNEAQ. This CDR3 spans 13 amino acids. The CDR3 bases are TGTGTCAGCAGCTTAGCGGGTGGGCAGCCCAAGCATTTT. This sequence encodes CVSSLAGGQPKHF.

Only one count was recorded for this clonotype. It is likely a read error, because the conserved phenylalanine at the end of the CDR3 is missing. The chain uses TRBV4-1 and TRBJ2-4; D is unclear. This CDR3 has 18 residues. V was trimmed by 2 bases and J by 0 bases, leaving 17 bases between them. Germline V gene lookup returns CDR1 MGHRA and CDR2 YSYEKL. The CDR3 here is CASSQIDMGLAAKNIQYL. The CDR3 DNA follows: TGCGCCAGCAGCCAAATCGATATGGGCCTCGCAGCCAAAAACATTCAGTACCTC.

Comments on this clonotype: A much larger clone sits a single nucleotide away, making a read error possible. The CDR3: CASRTGHSGANVLTF. DNA for the CDR3: TGTGCCAGCAGGACCGGTCACTCTGGGGCCAACGTCCTGACTTTC. V usage is TRBV7-2 and J usage is TRBJ2-6; unclear D gene. In germline, CDR1 is SGHTA, CDR2 FQGNSA. The CDR3 covers 15 residues. The V gene lost 6 bases and the J gene lost 0 bases, with 9 bases spanning the gap.

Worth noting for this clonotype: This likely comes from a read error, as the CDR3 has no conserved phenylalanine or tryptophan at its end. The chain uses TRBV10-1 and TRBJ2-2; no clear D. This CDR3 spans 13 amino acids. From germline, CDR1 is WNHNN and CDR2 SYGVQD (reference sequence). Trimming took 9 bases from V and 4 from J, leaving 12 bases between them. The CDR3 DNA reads TGCGCCAGTAGTAGCCAGATCACCGGGGAGCTGTTTCTT. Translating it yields CASSSQITGELFL.

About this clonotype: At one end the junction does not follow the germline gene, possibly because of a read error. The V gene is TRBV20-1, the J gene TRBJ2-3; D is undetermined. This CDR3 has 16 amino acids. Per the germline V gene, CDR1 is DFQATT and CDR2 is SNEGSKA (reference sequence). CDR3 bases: TGCAATGCTAGAGAGGCAGGCCTATTAACCACTGATACGCAGTATTTT. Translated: CNAREAGLLTTDTQYF.

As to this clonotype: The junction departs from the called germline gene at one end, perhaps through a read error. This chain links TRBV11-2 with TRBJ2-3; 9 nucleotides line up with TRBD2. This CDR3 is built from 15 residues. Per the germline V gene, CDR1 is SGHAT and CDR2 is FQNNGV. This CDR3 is CTSSFGGRAIDTQYF. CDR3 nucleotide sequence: TGTACCAGTAGCTTCGGCGGGAGGGCGATAGATACGCAGTATTTT.

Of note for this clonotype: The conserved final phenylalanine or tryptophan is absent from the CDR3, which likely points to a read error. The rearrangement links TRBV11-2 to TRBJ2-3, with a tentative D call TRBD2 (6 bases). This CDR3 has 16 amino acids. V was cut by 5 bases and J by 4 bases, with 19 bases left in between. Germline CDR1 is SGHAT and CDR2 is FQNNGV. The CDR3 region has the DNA TGTGCCAGCAGCGCTAGGCCAGTGGGGAGGCCAGATACGCAGTATTTA. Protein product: CASSARPVGRPDTQYL.

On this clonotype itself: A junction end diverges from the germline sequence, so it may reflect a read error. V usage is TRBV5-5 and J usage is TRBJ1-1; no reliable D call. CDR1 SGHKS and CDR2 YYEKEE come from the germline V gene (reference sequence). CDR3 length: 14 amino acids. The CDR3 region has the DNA TGTGCCAGCAGCCCTGCTCGGGAGGGAACTGAAACTATCTTT. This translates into CASSPAREGTETIF.

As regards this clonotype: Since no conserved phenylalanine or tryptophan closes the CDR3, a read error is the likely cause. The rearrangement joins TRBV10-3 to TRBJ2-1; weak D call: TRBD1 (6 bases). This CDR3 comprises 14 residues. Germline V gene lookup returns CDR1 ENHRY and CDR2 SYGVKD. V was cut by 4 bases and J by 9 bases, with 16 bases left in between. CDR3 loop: CAISGQVQNSEQFL. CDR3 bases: TGTGCCATCAGTGGACAGGTCCAAAACAGTGAGCAGTTCTTA.

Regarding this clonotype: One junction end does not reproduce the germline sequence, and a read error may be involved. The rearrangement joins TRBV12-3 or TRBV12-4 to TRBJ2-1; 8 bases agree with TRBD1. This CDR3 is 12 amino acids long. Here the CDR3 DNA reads TGTGTCAGCCGTAAAACAGGGGGTGAGCAGTTCTTC. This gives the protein CVSRKTGGEQFF.

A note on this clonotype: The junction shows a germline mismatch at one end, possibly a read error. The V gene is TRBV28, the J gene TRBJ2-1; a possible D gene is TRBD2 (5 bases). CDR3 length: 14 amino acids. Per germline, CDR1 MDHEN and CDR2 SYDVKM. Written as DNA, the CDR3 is TGTGCCAGCAGTCGGACGGCCTCCTACAATGAGCGGTCCTTC. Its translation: CASSRTASYNERSF. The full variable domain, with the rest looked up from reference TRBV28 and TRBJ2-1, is DVKVTQSSRYLVKRTGEKVFLECVQDMDHENMFWYRQDPGLGLRLIYFSYDVKMKEKGDIPEGYSVSREKKERFSLILESASTNQTSMYLCASSRTASYNERSFGPGTRLTVL.

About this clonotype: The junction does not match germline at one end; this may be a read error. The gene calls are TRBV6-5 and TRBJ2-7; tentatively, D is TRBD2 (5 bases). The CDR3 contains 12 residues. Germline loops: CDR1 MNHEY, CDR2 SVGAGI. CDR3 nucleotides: TGTGCCAGTTTCTCGCGGGCCTACAAGCAGTACTTC. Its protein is CASFSRAYKQYF.

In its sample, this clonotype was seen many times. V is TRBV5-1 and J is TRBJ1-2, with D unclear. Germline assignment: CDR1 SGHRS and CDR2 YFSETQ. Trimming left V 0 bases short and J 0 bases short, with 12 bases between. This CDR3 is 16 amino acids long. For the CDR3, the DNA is TGCGCCAGCAGCTTGGGAGGCTTGCTCACTAACTATGGCTACACCTTC. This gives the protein CASSLGGLLTNYGYTF.

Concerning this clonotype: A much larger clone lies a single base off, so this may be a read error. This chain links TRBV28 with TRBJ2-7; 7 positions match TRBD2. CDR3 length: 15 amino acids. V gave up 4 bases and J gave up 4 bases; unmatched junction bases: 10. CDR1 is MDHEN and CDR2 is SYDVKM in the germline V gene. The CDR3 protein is CASSSWGEGKYEQYF. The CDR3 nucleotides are TGTGCCAGCAGTTCCTGGGGGGAGGGGAAATACGAGCAGTACTTC.

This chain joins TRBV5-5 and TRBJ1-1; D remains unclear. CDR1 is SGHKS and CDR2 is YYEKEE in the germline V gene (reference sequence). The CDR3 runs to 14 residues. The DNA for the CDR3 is TGTGTCAGTAGCTTGGAGGGTTGGAACACTGAAGCTTTCTTT. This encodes CVSSLEGWNTEAFF.

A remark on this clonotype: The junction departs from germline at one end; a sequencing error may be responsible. CDR3 amino acids: CAGSTTYEQYF. The CDR3, as DNA: TGTGCCGGCAGTACTACTTACGAGCAGTACTTC. This chain connects TRBV6-5 to TRBJ2-7; D is undetermined. The CDR3 has 11 residues. CDR1 MNHEY and CDR2 SVGAGI come from the germline V gene.

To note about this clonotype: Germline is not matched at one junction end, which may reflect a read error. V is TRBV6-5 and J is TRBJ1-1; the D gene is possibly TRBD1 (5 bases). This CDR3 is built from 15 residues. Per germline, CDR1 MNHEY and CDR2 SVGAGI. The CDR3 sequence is CARSYQTELNTEAFF. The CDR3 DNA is TGTGCCAGAAGTTACCAGACAGAGCTGAACACTGAAGCTTTCTTT.

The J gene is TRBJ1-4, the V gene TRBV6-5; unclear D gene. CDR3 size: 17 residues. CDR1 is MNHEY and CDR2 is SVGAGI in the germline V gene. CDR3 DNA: TGTGCTAGCCGCCATCTTAATCCAGAGGGCTCTAATGAAAAACTGTTTTTT. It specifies CASRHLNPEGSNEKLFF.